The T cell receptor (beta chain) under discussion was sequenced for a study of OX40 agonist ivuxolimab in advanced cancers. About the study: Ivuxolimab, which is an agonistic anti-OX40 (CD134) antibody, was administered to the patients.

Looked up from germline, CDR1 is SGHDT and CDR2 is YYEEEE. V was cut by 3 bases and J by 0 bases, with 19 bases left in between. The CDR3 spans 17 residues. Assay: immunoSEQ multiplex PCR; the TCRdb copy retains only in-frame clones and omits some. The table shows about 40,000 clones, with approximately 90% occurring only once. The sequencing here drew on CD4+ or CD8+ T cells sorted from blood, taken in a trial of the OX40 agonist ivuxolimab. V is TRBV5-6 and J is TRBJ2-7; the D gene is possibly TRBD1 (6 bases). This clonotype originated in an adult with an advanced solid tumor such as melanoma, head and neck, liver or kidney cancer. The CDR3 DNA follows: TGTGCCAGCAGCTCGCGAATTCTCGGACAGTTCTCCTACGAGCAGTACTTC. It encodes CASSSRILGQFSYEQYF.